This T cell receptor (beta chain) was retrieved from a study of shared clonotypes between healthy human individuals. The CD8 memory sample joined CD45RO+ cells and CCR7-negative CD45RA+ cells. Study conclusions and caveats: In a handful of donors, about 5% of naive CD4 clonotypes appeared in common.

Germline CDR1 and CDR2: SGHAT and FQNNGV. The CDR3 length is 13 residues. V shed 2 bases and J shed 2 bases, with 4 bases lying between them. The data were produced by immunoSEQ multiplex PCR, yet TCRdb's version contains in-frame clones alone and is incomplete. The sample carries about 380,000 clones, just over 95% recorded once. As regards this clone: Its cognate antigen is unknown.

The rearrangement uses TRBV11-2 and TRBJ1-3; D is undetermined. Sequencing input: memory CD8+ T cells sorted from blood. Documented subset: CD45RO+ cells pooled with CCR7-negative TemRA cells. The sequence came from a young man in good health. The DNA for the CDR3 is TGTGCCAGCAGCTTAACCCCTGGAAACACCATATATTTT. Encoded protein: CASSLTPGNTIYF.